This is a list of T cell receptor beta chains from one sample in a study of CD8 T cell repertoires and HIV-1 epitope variants. Antigens for these TCRs are unknown. Profiling relied on immunoSEQ multiplex PCR, and the TCRdb table lists in-frame clones only, not all of them. Here the sample spans around 4,900 clones, roughly two thirds being singletons. Sequencing input: cultured CD8+ T cells derived from PBMCs. The source is a male donor with HIV. CDR3s include the opening cysteine and the closing phenylalanine or tryptophan. Each record gives: D gene, J gene, V gene, clone size, CDR3 protein, CDR3 DNA. A D gene is named only where the DNA matches it firmly. For some rows the clone size is stated as once, few or many, or as a class when expanded; others skip it.

>NA|TRBJ2-7|TRBV29-1|few
CSVEEWSSSYEQYF
TGCAGCGTTGAAGAGTGGAGCTCGAGCTACGAGCAGTACTTC
>TRBD2|TRBJ2-1|TRBV11-1|few
CASSFGTSGSNEQFF
TGTGCCAGCAGCTTTGGGACTAGCGGGAGTAATGAGCAGTTCTTC
>NA|TRBJ1-4|TRBV28|few
CASKSVANEKLFF
TGTGCCAGCAAAAGTGTAGCTAATGAAAAACTGTTTTTT
>NA|TRBJ1-2|TRBV29-1|NA
CSVQRDIKGGYTF
TGCAGCGTACAGCGGGACATAAAGGGAGGCTACACCTTC
>TRBD1|TRBJ2-7|TRBV13|NA
CASSVLGQGNYEQYF
TGTGCCAGCAGCGTCCTGGGACAGGGTAACTACGAGCAGTACTTC
>NA|TRBJ2-7|TRBV6-5|few
CASSARDNGYEQYF
TGTGCCAGCAGTGCTCGGGACAACGGCTACGAGCAGTACTTC
>NA|TRBJ1-6|TRBV5-1|NA
CASSLEGGADSPLHF
TGCGCCAGCAGCTTGGAGGGGGGCGCCGATTCACCCCTCCACTTT
>NA|TRBJ1-1|TRBV9|NA
CASSPSGGITEAFF
TGTGCCAGCAGCCCCTCCGGTGGCATCACTGAAGCTTTCTTT
>NA|TRBJ1-1|TRBV15|few
CATSLGSNTEAFF
TGTGCCACCAGTCTAGGGTCCAACACTGAAGCTTTCTTT
>NA|TRBJ2-4|TRBV21-1|once
CASSKSQTDRVFPSDF
TGTGCCAGCAGCAAAAGTCAAACGGACAGGGTCTTTCCGTCGGACTTC
>TRBD2|TRBJ2-1|TRBV10-3|NA
CAISESTAGGSYNEQFF
TGTGCCATCAGTGAGTCGACGGCGGGGGGCTCCTACAATGAGCAGTTCTTC
>TRBD1|TRBJ2-5|TRBV15|NA
CATSRGTDRGGETQYF
TGTGCCACCAGCAGAGGGACGGACAGGGGAGGAGAGACCCAGTACTTC
>NA|TRBJ2-7|TRBV5-4|once
CASSADSSTPDEQYF
TGTGCCAGCAGCGCTGACAGCTCTACCCCAGACGAGCAGTACTTC
>NA|TRBJ2-2|TRBV4-1|medium-sized
CASSQDGNTGELFF
TGCGCCAGCAGCCAAGATGGGAACACCGGGGAGCTGTTTTTT
>NA|TRBJ2-7|TRBV20-1|NA
CTAWGSNEQYF
TGCACTGCCTGGGGGTCTAACGAGCAGTACTTC
>NA|TRBJ1-4|TRBV2|NA
CASSFYTGPDEKLFF
TGTGCCAGCAGTTTCTATACGGGGCCAGATGAAAAACTGTTTTTT
>NA|TRBJ1-1|TRBV28|few
CASSPGAVTEAFF
TGTGCCAGCAGCCCCGGAGCGGTCACTGAAGCTTTCTTT
>NA|TRBJ1-1|TRBV28|NA
CASSPLVLNTEAFF
TGTGCCAGCAGTCCCCTCGTCCTGAACACTGAAGCTTTCTTT
>NA|TRBJ2-7|TRBV28|NA
CASRQKSRVSYEQYF
TGTGCCAGCCGACAGAAATCCAGGGTCTCCTACGAGCAGTACTTC
>TRBD2|TRBJ2-7|TRBV19|few
CASSMTSGGAYEQYF
TGTGCCAGTAGTATGACTAGCGGGGGTGCCTACGAGCAGTACTTC
>NA|TRBJ2-7|TRBV4-3|few
CASSQDRYEQYF
TGCGCCAGCAGCCAAGATCGCTACGAGCAGTACTTC
>NA|TRBJ2-7|TRBV11-2|NA
CASSLATRNSYEQYF
TGTGCCAGCAGCTTAGCTACGCGAAACTCCTACGAGCAGTACTTC
>NA|TRBJ2-7|TRBV9|NA
CASSVSGGMDEQYF
TGTGCCAGCAGCGTGTCAGGGGGGATGGACGAGCAGTACTTC
>TRBD2|TRBJ2-6|TRBV2|NA
CASSDGTTSGANVLTF
TGTGCCAGCAGTGACGGGACTACCTCTGGGGCCAACGTCCTGACTTTC
>TRBD1|TRBJ1-1|TRBV28|NA
CASSYRGGNTEAFF
TGTGCCAGCAGTTACAGGGGAGGGAACACTGAAGCTTTCTTT
>NA|TRBJ2-1|TRBV6-5|NA
CASSPGWNEQFF
TGTGCCAGCAGCCCGGGGTGGAATGAGCAGTTCTTC
>NA|TRBJ2-7|TRBV7-2|NA
CASSLELGQYEQYF
TGTGCCAGCAGCTTAGAATTAGGGCAGTACGAGCAGTACTTC
>NA|TRBJ1-1|TRBV10-3|few
CAISPMNTEAFF
TGTGCCATCAGCCCAATGAACACTGAAGCTTTCTTT
>TRBD2|TRBJ2-7|TRBV6-6|NA
CASSSGTRAYEQYF
TGTGCCAGCAGCTCCGGGACTAGGGCCTACGAGCAGTACTTC
>NA|TRBJ1-1|TRBV27|once
CASSLPPSLGGEAFF
TGTGCCAGCAGTTTGCCCCCGTCCCTTGGCGGTGAAGCTTTCTTT
>TRBD2|TRBJ2-1|TRBV10-3|once
CAISIELAGETYNEQFF
TGTGCCATCAGTATCGAACTAGCGGGGGAGACCTACAATGAGCAGTTCTTC
>TRBD1|TRBJ2-3|TRBV6-5|few
CASSGTGGTDTQYF
TGTGCCAGCAGTGGGACAGGCGGGACAGATACGCAGTATTTT
>NA|TRBJ1-5|TRBV18|few
CASSEAEGAGNQPQHF
TGTGCCAGCTCCGAGGCGGAAGGGGCCGGCAATCAGCCCCAGCATTTT
>NA|TRBJ2-7|TRBV28|NA
CASSSNYEQYF
TGTGCCAGCAGTTCCAACTACGAGCAGTACTTC
>NA|TRBJ2-3|TRBV28|NA
CASSLEGTDSFTDTQYF
TGTGCCAGCAGTTTGGAGGGGACAGACTCATTCACAGATACGCAGTATTTT
>NA|TRBJ1-5|TRBV6-1|NA
CASSETLWTDFNQPQHF
TGTGCCAGCAGTGAAACATTATGGACAGACTTTAATCAGCCCCAGCATTTT
>TRBD2|TRBJ2-3|TRBV6-1|NA
CASSEGTSGRTDTQYF
TGTGCCAGCAGTGAGGGGACTAGCGGGAGAACAGATACGCAGTATTTT
>NA|TRBJ1-1|TRBV7-6|NA
CASSLGFGDTEAFF
TGTGCCAGCAGCTTAGGATTCGGGGACACTGAAGCTTTCTTT
>TRBD1|TRBJ1-5|TRBV15|NA
CATSNSGQGNQPQHF
TGTGCCACCAGCAATTCCGGACAGGGCAATCAGCCCCAGCATTTT
>NA|TRBJ1-2|TRBV30|NA
CAWSVVERNGYTF
TGTGCCTGGAGTGTAGTTGAGAGAAATGGCTACACCTTC
>TRBD1|TRBJ1-5|TRBV19|NA
CASSIRQGYQPQHF
TGTGCCAGTAGTATTCGACAGGGCTACCAGCCCCAGCATTTT
>NA|TRBJ1-6|TRBV9|NA
CASSVDVTPTYNSPLHF
TGTGCCAGCAGCGTAGATGTGACACCAACTTATAATTCACCCCTCCACTTT
>TRBD1|TRBJ2-7|TRBV5-4|NA
CASSFGQGSYEQYF
TGTGCCAGCAGCTTCGGACAGGGTTCCTACGAGCAGTACTTC
>TRBD2|TRBJ2-3|TRBV9|NA
CASSVGTSGNSDTQYF
TGTGCCAGCAGCGTAGGGACTAGCGGGAACTCAGATACGCAGTATTTT
>TRBD2|TRBJ2-1|TRBV11-2|NA
CASSLAGGPSEQFF
TGTGCCAGCAGCTTAGCGGGGGGGCCGAGTGAGCAGTTCTTC